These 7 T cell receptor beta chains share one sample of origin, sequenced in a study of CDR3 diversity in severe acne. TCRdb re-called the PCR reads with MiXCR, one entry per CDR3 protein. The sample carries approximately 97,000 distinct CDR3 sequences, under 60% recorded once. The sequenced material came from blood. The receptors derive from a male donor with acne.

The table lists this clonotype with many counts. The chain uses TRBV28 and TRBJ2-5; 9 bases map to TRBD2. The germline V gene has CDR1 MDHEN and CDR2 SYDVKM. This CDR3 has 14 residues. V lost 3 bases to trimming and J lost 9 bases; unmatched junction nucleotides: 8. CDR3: CASSFGAGGKPQYF. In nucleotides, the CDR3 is TGTGCCAGCAGTTTTGGGGCGGGGGGGAAGCCCCAGTACTTC.

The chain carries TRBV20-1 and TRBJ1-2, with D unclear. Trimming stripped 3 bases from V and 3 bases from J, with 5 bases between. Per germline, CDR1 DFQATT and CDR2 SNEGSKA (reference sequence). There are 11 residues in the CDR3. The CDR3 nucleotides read TGCAGTGCTAGGAGGGACTATGGCTACACCTTC. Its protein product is CSARRDYGYTF.

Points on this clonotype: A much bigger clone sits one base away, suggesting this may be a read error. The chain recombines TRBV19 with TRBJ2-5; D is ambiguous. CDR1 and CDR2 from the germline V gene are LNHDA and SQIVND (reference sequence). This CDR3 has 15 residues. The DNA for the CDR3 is TGTGCCAGTAGTATGGGAAGAATCCAGAAAGAGTCCCAGTACTTC. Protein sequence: CASSMGRIQKESQYF.

The CDR3 sequence: CSARGESYGYTF. In nucleotides, the CDR3 is TGCAGCGCCCGGGGGGAATCCTATGGCTACACCTTC. The V gene is TRBV29-1, the J gene TRBJ1-2, with D tentatively TRBD1 (5 bases). The germline V and J ends were trimmed by 7 bases and 4 bases, with 13 bases remaining between them. The CDR3 has 12 amino acids. Germline V lookup: CDR1 SQVTM, CDR2 ANQGSEA.

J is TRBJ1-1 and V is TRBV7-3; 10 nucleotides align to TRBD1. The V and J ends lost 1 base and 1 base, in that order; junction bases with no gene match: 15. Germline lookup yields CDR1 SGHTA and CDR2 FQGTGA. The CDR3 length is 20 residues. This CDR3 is CASSLIAGLRDRGQNTEAFF. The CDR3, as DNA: TGTGCCAGCAGCTTAATAGCCGGACTCCGGGACAGGGGACAGAACACTGAAGCTTTCTTT.

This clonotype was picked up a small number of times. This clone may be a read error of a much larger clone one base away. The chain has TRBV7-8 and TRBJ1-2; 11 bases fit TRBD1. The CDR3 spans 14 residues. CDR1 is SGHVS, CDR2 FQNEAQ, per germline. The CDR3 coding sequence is TGTGCCAGCAGCCAGGGACAGGGGGGCTATGGCTACGCCTTC. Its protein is CASSQGQGGYGYAF. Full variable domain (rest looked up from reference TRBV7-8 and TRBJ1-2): GAGVSQSPRYKVAKRGQDVALRCDPISGHVSLFWYQQALGQGPEFLTYFQNEAQLDKSGLPSDRFFAERPEGSVSTLKIQRTQQEDSAVYLCASSQGQGGYGYAFGSGTRLTVV.

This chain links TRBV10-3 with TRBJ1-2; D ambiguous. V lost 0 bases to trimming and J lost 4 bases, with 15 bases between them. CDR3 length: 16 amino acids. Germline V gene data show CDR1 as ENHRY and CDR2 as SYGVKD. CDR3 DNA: TGTGCCATCAGTGAGTCGATAGGCCATCGTGGCTATGGCTACACCTTC. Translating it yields CAISESIGHRGYGYTF.